The clone carrying this T cell receptor (beta chain) was seen just once. V lost 3 bases, J lost 0 bases, and 5 bases lay in between. The CDR3 totals 13 residues. Per the germline V gene, CDR1 is SGHTA and CDR2 is FQGNSA. The sample originates from a study of blood T cell repertoires in COVID-19. Original data processing: The assay estimated nucleated cells by amplifying reference gene primers. Profiled with immunoSEQ multiplex PCR; TCRdb holds only in-frame clones, not every one. The DNA gave D and trimming, while V, J and clone size come from that table. This table holds approximately 71,000 clones, just over 85% found once.

The V gene is TRBV7-2, the J gene TRBJ1-1; the D gene is possibly TRBD1 (5 bases). The source material was peripheral blood. This clonotype was sampled from a man aged 45-65 years with acute or convalescent COVID-19. CDR3 DNA sequence: TGTGCCAGCAGCTTGACAGTGAACACTGAAGCTTTCTTT. Protein sequence: CASSLTVNTEAFF. The variable domain in full, with the rest retrieved from reference TRBV7-2 and TRBJ1-1, is GAGVSQSPSNKVTEKGKDVELRCDPISGHTALYWYRQSLGQGLEFLIYFQGNSAPDKSGLPSDRFSAERTGGSVSTLTIQRTQQEDSAVYLCASSLTVNTEAFFGQGTRLTVV.